These 26 T cell receptor beta chains originate from one sample sequenced in a study of blood T cells in healthy people across ages. PCR was performed a second time for roughly 6 to 12 cycles using a sample-barcoded 5' primer and a J-beta primer mix. MiXCR was run by TCRdb on the 5' RACE reads, yielding one entry per CDR3 protein. This sample yields approximately 810,000 distinct CDR3 sequences, of which 25% to 35% are seen a single time; 17% belongs to the top ten. What was sequenced was blood. These receptors were taken from a woman over 75 in good health.

The V call is TRBV7-2, the J call TRBJ2-4, with D possibly TRBD2 on 6 matching bases. Germline-derived CDR1 and CDR2 are SGHTA and FQGNSA. Trimming cost V 3 bases and J 6 bases, with 15 bases left between them. The CDR3 is made up of 15 amino acids. The CDR3 sequence: CASSFGRPRGNIQYF. The CDR3 bases are TGTGCCAGCAGCTTTGGGAGGCCCCGAGGAAACATTCAGTACTTC.

This clonotype was counted at least ten times. The chain has TRBV4-3 and TRBJ2-4, with no clear D. Germline V gene lookup returns CDR1 LGHNA and CDR2 YSLEER. The CDR3 contains 17 residues. The V and J ends lost 0 bases and 0 bases respectively, with 12 bases between them. CDR3 sequence: CASSQDSPSGAKNIQYF. The CDR3 nucleotides are TGCGCCAGCAGCCAAGATTCCCCTTCCGGAGCCAAAAACATTCAGTACTTC.

This clonotype occurred many times. This sequence joins TRBV15 and TRBJ2-1; possibly TRBD1 for D (5 bases). Per the germline V gene, CDR1 is LNHNV and CDR2 is YYDKDF (reference sequence). The V end lost 1 base, the J end lost 8 bases, and 12 bases lay between the germline ends. The CDR3 has 14 residues. The CDR3 reads CATSRGGAGYEQFF. The CDR3 bases are TGTGCCACCAGCAGAGGGGGCGCAGGCTATGAGCAGTTCTTC.

The sample holds many counts of this clonotype. The V and J genes are TRBV7-6 and TRBJ2-3; 12 positions agree with TRBD1. Germline CDR1 SGHVS, CDR2 FNYEAQ. This CDR3 has 17 amino acids. V lost 2 bases and J lost 3; bases outside the gene matches: 6. For the CDR3, the DNA is TGTGCCAGCAGCTTATTTCTGGGACAGGGGGCAACAGATACGCAGTATTTT. Translating gives CASSLFLGQGATDTQYF.

This clonotype has more than one count but fewer than ten. A much bigger clone sits one base away, suggesting this may be a read error. The CDR3 here is CASSLVVEQYF. CDR3 nucleotide sequence: TGTGCCAGCAGCTTAGTGGTTGAGCAGTACTTC. The chain carries TRBV7-2 and TRBJ2-5; no definite D call. CDR3 length: 11 residues. The V and J ends lost 1 base and 11 bases respectively, with 8 bases between them. Per germline, CDR1 SGHTA and CDR2 FQGNSA.

With respect to this clonotype: One junction end does not reproduce the germline sequence, and a read error may be involved. The chain uses TRBV7-2 and TRBJ2-2; TRBD1 is a possible D gene (5 bases). The CDR3 loop spans 15 amino acids. The germline CDR1 and CDR2 sequences are SGHTA and FQGNSA. DNA of the CDR3: TGTGTCAGCAGCGTTCAGGGTCTTAACACCGGGGAGCTGTTTTTT. It translates to CVSSVQGLNTGELFF.

The chain employs TRBV2 and TRBJ1-6; D may be TRBD1 (5 bases). The CDR3 sequence is 15 residues long. V gave up 6 bases and J gave up 0 bases, with 9 bases separating them. CDR1 is SNHLY, CDR2 FYNNEI, per germline. CDR3 DNA sequence: TGTGCCAGCAGGGGGACGAGCTCCTATAATTCACCCCTCCACTTT. This codes for CASRGTSSYNSPLHF.

This clonotype came up many times. The V gene is TRBV24-1, the J gene TRBJ2-3, with D maybe TRBD2 (6 bases). Germline V lookup: CDR1 KGHDR, CDR2 SFDVKD. V gave up 10 bases and J gave up 4 bases, with 20 bases separating them. The CDR3 is made up of 15 amino acids. CDR3 sequence: CATKSGGLKPDTQYF. Here the CDR3 DNA reads TGTGCCACGAAGAGTGGGGGACTCAAGCCAGATACGCAGTATTTT.

This clonotype occurred a few times. The gene calls are TRBV2 and TRBJ1-1, with unresolved D. Germline lookup yields CDR1 SNHLY and CDR2 FYNNEI. V lost 1 base and J 5 bases, leaving 11 bases between the germline ends. CDR3 length: 14 residues. The CDR3 here is CASSEGVGLTEAFF. The DNA of the CDR3 is TGTGCCAGCAGTGAAGGTGTGGGTCTAACTGAAGCTTTCTTT.

This clonotype has a count of ten or more. This chain uses TRBV20-1 with TRBJ2-5; 7 bases fit TRBD2. The CDR3 extends over 14 amino acids. The germline V gene encodes CDR1 DFQATT and CDR2 SNEGSKA (reference sequence). The V gene end was trimmed by 5 bases and the J gene end by 4 bases; junction bases not matched to a gene: 10. The CDR3 reads CSAQRGGGSETQYF. The CDR3 region has the DNA TGCAGTGCTCAGCGGGGCGGGGGATCAGAGACCCAGTACTTC.

On this clonotype: A much larger clone differs by one base, so this may be a read error. This chain connects TRBV20-1 to TRBJ2-1, with TRBD2 as a possible D gene (6 bases). The J call may be faulty, since TRBJ2-7 better matches the DNA end. CDR1 is DFQATT, CDR2 SNEGSKA, per germline (reference sequence). The CDR3 runs 14 residues. The CDR3 loop reads CSASTSSYYNEQYF. The CDR3 nucleotides read TGCAGTGCTAGTACTAGCAGCTACTACAATGAGCAGTACTTC.

This clonotype was detected a few times. The chain joins TRBV4-3 to TRBJ2-2; D unresolved. V was cut by 0 bases and J by 6 bases, with 11 bases left in between. Germline lookup yields CDR1 LGHNA and CDR2 YSLEER. CDR3 length equals 15 residues. The DNA for the CDR3 is TGCGCCAGCAGCCAAGATCTAGGGCCCCCCGGGGAGCTGTTTTTT. This codes for CASSQDLGPPGELFF.

In regard to this clonotype: Given a much more abundant clone one base away, this may be a read error. The chain couples TRBV7-9 to TRBJ2-7, with D possibly matching TRBD1 (8 bases). The CDR3 runs to 14 residues. CDR1 and CDR2 from the germline V gene are SEHNR and FQNEAQ (reference sequence). The CDR3, as DNA: TGTGTCAGCAAAGGACAGGGAGGGTTTGGGGAGCAGTACTTC. Its translation: CVSKGQGGFGEQYF. The variable domain in full, with the rest retrieved from reference TRBV7-9 and TRBJ2-7, is DTGVSQNPRHKITKRGQNVTFRCDPISEHNRLYWYRQTLGQGPEFLTYFQNEAQLEKSRLLSDRFSAERPKGSFSTLEIQRTEQGDSAMYLCVSKGQGGFGEQYFGPGTRLTVT.

This clonotype showed up just a few times. This chain joins TRBV6-2 or TRBV6-3 and TRBJ2-5; weak D call: TRBD1 (6 bases). This CDR3 has 14 amino acids. V lost 7 bases to trimming and J lost 0 bases, with 12 bases between them. The germline gives CDR1 MNHEY, CDR2 SVGEGT. The DNA of the CDR3 is TGTGCCAGCACCCGCGACAGGTACCAAGAGACCCAGTACTTC. Translation gives CASTRDRYQETQYF.

There are many counts of this clonotype. J is TRBJ1-2 and V is TRBV12-3 or TRBV12-4; 7 bases align to TRBD1. This CDR3 has 13 residues. V trimming: 3 bases; J trimming: 7 bases; junction bases outside the gene matches: 5. The CDR3 protein is CASSLTGPGGYTF. CDR3 nucleotide sequence: TGTGCCAGCAGTTTGACAGGGCCGGGTGGCTACACCTTC.

With respect to this clonotype: This may be a read error: a much more frequent sequence differs by one nucleotide. The chain uses TRBV27 and TRBJ2-4; TRBD2 matches at 9 bases. Germline V gene sequence: CDR1 MNHEY, CDR2 SMNVEV (reference sequence). This CDR3 region has 14 residues. The CDR3: CASSFGGGVKTQCF. The CDR3 bases are TGTGCCAGCAGTTTTGGCGGGGGGGTCAAGACCCAGTGCTTC.

J is TRBJ1-2 and V is TRBV20-1; 8 bases are shared with TRBD1. The CDR3 has 13 amino acids. V lost 6 bases to trimming and J lost 0 bases; unmatched junction nucleotides: 3. Germline V CDR1 and CDR2: DFQATT, SNEGSKA (reference sequence). The CDR3 nucleotides are TGCAGTGCATGGACAGGGACTAACTATGGCTACACCTTC. Translating gives CSAWTGTNYGYTF.

This clonotype was seen a few times. The V call is TRBV6-1, the J call TRBJ1-5; no clear D gene. Trimming took 7 bases from V and 6 from J, leaving 10 bases between them. The germline V gene has CDR1 MNHNS and CDR2 SASEGT. The CDR3 length is 12 residues. CDR3 residues: CASTSPPQPQHF. CDR3 in DNA: TGTGCCAGCACAAGCCCGCCTCAGCCCCAGCATTTT.

The sample holds many counts of this clonotype. The CDR3 coding sequence is TGTGCCAGCAGTCCATTTGGGTTCGGCACAGATACGCAGTATTTT. It encodes CASSPFGFGTDTQYF. The chain recombines TRBV6-2 or TRBV6-3 with TRBJ2-3; D is uncertain. This CDR3 spans 15 amino acids. V lost 5 bases and J 1 base, leaving 13 bases between the germline ends. CDR1 and CDR2 from the germline V gene are MNHEY and SVGEGT.

This clonotype was seen more than once but under ten times. V and J are TRBV20-1 and TRBJ1-2; D is unclear. Trimming took 6 bases from V and 1 from J, leaving 12 bases between them. Per germline, CDR1 DFQATT and CDR2 SNEGSKA (reference sequence). This CDR3 comprises 13 residues. The CDR3 DNA sequence: TGCAGTGCATTGACACCCGGTAACTATGGCTACACCTTC. The encoded protein is CSALTPGNYGYTF.

Comment on this clonotype: A much larger clonotype is one base distant, so this may be a read error. A read error is likely, as this CDR3 ends without the conserved phenylalanine or tryptophan. The chain joins TRBV14 to TRBJ2-5; D possibly corresponds to TRBD2 (7 bases). Germline CDR1 is SGHDN and CDR2 is FVKESK. V lost 3 bases to trimming and J lost 4 bases, with 9 bases between them. This CDR3 is built from 13 residues. As DNA, the CDR3 is TGTGCCAGCAGCCACGCGGGGGCAGAGACCCAGTACTGC. Protein: CASSHAGAETQYC.

Details on this clonotype: Being one base from a much bigger clone, this may be a read error. The genes are TRBV5-1 and TRBJ2-1; no clear D gene. Germline-derived CDR1 and CDR2 are SGHRS and YFSETQ. The CDR3 length is 17 residues. Written as DNA, the CDR3 is TGCGCCAGCAGCTTGGGAGGTGGCTCTCGCTCCTACAATGTGCAGTTCTTC. Translating it yields CASSLGGGSRSYNVQFF. Filled out from reference TRBV5-1 and TRBJ2-1, the complete variable domain reads KAGVTQTPRYLIKTRGQQVTLSCSPISGHRSVSWYQQTPGQGLQFLFEYFSETQRNKGNFPGRFSGRQFSNSRSEMNVSTLELGDSALYLCASSLGGGSRSYNVQFFGPGTRLTVL.

The table lists this clonotype with a few counts. The chain carries TRBV4-3 and TRBJ2-5; 14 bases are shared with TRBD2. The ends lost 2 bases at V and 2 bases at J; junction bases unmatched: 7. CDR3 length equals 18 residues. In germline, CDR1 is LGHNA, CDR2 YSLEER. CDR3 amino acids: CASSQRMTSGGVQETQYF. Written as DNA, the CDR3 is TGCGCCAGCAGCCAACGCATGACTAGCGGGGGGGTACAAGAGACCCAGTACTTC.

CDR3 sequence (DNA): TGTGCCAGCAGCGTAGGAGTGGGGGGAGCGGGGTCACTCTACGAGCAGTACTTC. This translates into CASSVGVGGAGSLYEQYF. The chain carries TRBV9 and TRBJ2-7; TRBD2 matches 7 bases. Per germline, CDR1 SGDLS and CDR2 YYNGEE. The junction had 15 bases not matched to a gene; V was cut back by 0 bases and J by 3 bases. The CDR3 covers 18 residues.

With regard to this clonotype: A much larger clone differs by one base, so this may be a read error. V gene TRBV20-1 combines with J gene TRBJ2-3; D gene uncertain. The germline V and J ends were trimmed by 6 bases and 7 bases, with 14 bases remaining between them. This CDR3 region has 12 residues. Germline CDR1 is DFQATT and CDR2 is SNEGSKA (reference sequence). The CDR3 coding sequence is TGCAGTGCCCTTAGTTCGGTGCATACGCAGTATTTT. Its protein is CSALSSVHTQYF.

Concerning this clonotype: A junction end diverges from the germline sequence, so it may reflect a read error. J is TRBJ1-5 and V is TRBV6-1; tentatively, D is TRBD1 (5 bases). Germline V gives CDR1 MNHNS, CDR2 SASEGT. The CDR3 is 18 residues long. The CDR3 DNA reads TGTGCCAGCAGTGAAAGGACGACGGTATGGACAAGCAATCAGCCCCGGCATTTT. Translation gives CASSERTTVWTSNQPRHF.